This TCR beta chain was identified in a study of cytomegalovirus exposure and HLA in healthy donors. General study findings and limits: The authors enumerated some 170 TCR beta chains as linked to cytomegalovirus. Roughly uniform sequencing depth across donors was assumed, possibly incorrectly.

To note about this clone: Its cognate antigen is unknown.

Researchers ran the PCR with 60 Vbeta and 13 Jbeta primers. Generated by immunoSEQ multiplex PCR, the TCRdb table keeps only in-frame clones and is missing some. The sample holds 150,000 or so clones; around three quarters are singletons and the top ten take 1%. Germline lookup yields CDR1 SGHDT and CDR2 YYEEEE. The V segment lost 5 bases and the J segment 5 bases; nucleotides outside the gene matches: 4. The CDR3 covers 14 residues. Sequencing input: PBMCs. This clonotype was obtained from a woman aged 45-59 years in good health and CMV-seropositive. The genes are TRBV5-6 and TRBJ1-6; TRBD1 aligns across 7 bases. The CDR3 spells CASSRQGHNSPLHF. The CDR3 DNA reads as TGTGCCAGCAGTAGACAGGGTCATAATTCACCCCTCCACTTT.